A single sample is the source of the 26 T cell receptor beta chains below, sequenced in a study of blood T cell repertoires in COVID-19. Assay used: immunoSEQ multiplex PCR; TCRdb lists only in-frame clones, some missing. Among roughly 54,000 clones listed, about 89% were seen once. The source material was peripheral blood. The source is a woman aged 60 to 75 with active or convalescent COVID-19.

The V gene is TRBV15, the J gene TRBJ1-2; D is undetermined. Trimming left V 0 bases short and J 6 bases short, with 8 bases between. Germline values: CDR1 LNHNV, CDR2 YYDKDF (reference sequence). CDR3 length: 13 amino acids. CDR3 DNA sequence: TGTGCCACCAGCAGAGACCCCGGGGATGGCTACACCTTC. It translates to CATSRDPGDGYTF.

This chain connects TRBV27 to TRBJ1-2; D ambiguous. The CDR3 consists of 15 residues. Germline-derived CDR1 and CDR2 are MNHEY and SMNVEV (reference sequence). Trimming removed 4 bases from V and 9 bases from J, with 21 bases in between. CDR3 sequence: CASSSQPGMGISYTF. The DNA for the CDR3 is TGTGCCAGCAGTTCACAGCCGGGGATGGGTATAAGCTACACCTTC.

In this sample, this clone turned up once. The chain carries TRBV2 and TRBJ1-6; D not certain. V lost 7 bases and J lost 7, with 8 bases in between. There are 12 residues in the CDR3. Germline lookup yields CDR1 SNHLY and CDR2 FYNNEI. In DNA, the CDR3 is TGTGCCAGCAAACAGAACAATTCACCCCTCCACTTT. Protein sequence: CASKQNNSPLHF.

This clone is a singleton in its sample. The CDR3 sequence is CASSQDHRAGDNEQFF. The CDR3 DNA sequence: TGCGCCAGCAGCCAAGATCACAGGGCAGGCGACAATGAGCAGTTCTTC. V and J are TRBV4-3 and TRBJ2-1, with D perhaps matching TRBD1 (6 bases). CDR3 length: 16 amino acids. From germline, CDR1 is LGHNA and CDR2 YSLEER. Deletions cut 0 bases from V and 5 bases from J, with 14 bases between.

J is TRBJ2-7 and V is TRBV27; D is perhaps TRBD2 (7 bases). The CDR3 contains 15 residues. Germline loops: CDR1 MNHEY, CDR2 SMNVEV (reference sequence). The V gene lost 3 bases and the J gene lost 3 bases, with 15 bases spanning the gap. CDR3 DNA sequence: TGTGCCAGCAGTTTTGAGGGGGGGCCATTCTACGAGCAGTACTTC. It translates to CASSFEGGPFYEQYF.

The chain employs TRBV28 and TRBJ1-4; D is perhaps TRBD1 (5 bases). V was clipped by 10 bases and J by 8 bases, with 17 bases between them. Germline CDR1 MDHEN, CDR2 SYDVKM. The CDR3 spans 13 residues. CDR3 sequence reads: CATRGISPEKLFF. CDR3 nucleotide sequence: TGTGCCACCCGGGGGATTTCCCCGGAAAAACTGTTTTTT.

The J gene is TRBJ1-5, the V gene TRBV4-1, with a tentative D call TRBD1 (5 bases). Germline V gene data show CDR1 as MGHRA and CDR2 as YSYEKL. V shed 0 bases and J shed 0 bases, with 12 bases lying between them. The CDR3 totals 17 residues. The CDR3 nucleotides are TGCGCCAGCAGCCAAGATTGGGGGACTTCTAGCAATCAGCCCCAGCATTTT. It translates to CASSQDWGTSSNQPQHF.

The genes are TRBV15 and TRBJ1-3; possibly TRBD1 for D (5 bases). This CDR3 contains 15 residues. V gave up 5 bases and J gave up 4 bases, with 15 bases separating them. Germline-derived CDR1 and CDR2 are LNHNV and YYDKDF (reference sequence). The CDR3 region has the DNA TGTGCCACCAGCCCAACCCGGGGGAAGGGAAACACCATATATTTT. Amino acids: CATSPTRGKGNTIYF.

The rearrangement joins TRBV3-1 (or the pseudogene TRBV3-2) to TRBJ1-5, with D perhaps matching TRBD1 (5 bases). The V end was cut by 0 bases, the J end by 7 bases, with 16 bases between. The CDR3 spans 16 residues. Germline V gene lookup returns CDR1 LGHDT and CDR2 YNNKEL (reference sequence). The CDR3 region is CASSQDIVPGGQPQHF. The CDR3 DNA reads TGTGCCAGCAGCCAAGATATAGTGCCCGGGGGGCAGCCCCAGCATTTT.

This clone was picked up a small number of times. The chain links TRBV30 to TRBJ1-5; a weak D match, TRBD1 (6 bases). Germline CDR1 reads GTSNPN; CDR2 reads SVGIG (reference sequence). The CDR3 consists of 16 residues. V was shortened by 1 base and J by 1 base, with 14 bases between the two germline ends. CDR3 sequence reads: CAWSGGGALSNQPQHF. For the CDR3, the DNA is TGTGCCTGGAGTGGAGGGGGGGCATTGAGCAATCAGCCCCAGCATTTT.

This rearrangement joins TRBV4-1 to TRBJ2-3; D not resolved. V was pared by 1 base and J by 0 bases, with 11 bases between. This CDR3 is built from 16 residues. From germline, CDR1 is MGHRA and CDR2 YSYEKL. CDR3 sequence reads: CASSQAPPQSTDTQYF. The CDR3, as DNA: TGCGCCAGCAGCCAAGCCCCCCCACAAAGCACAGATACGCAGTATTTT.

The chain is built from TRBV28 and TRBJ2-3; TRBD2 agrees at 8 bases. CDR1 is MDHEN, CDR2 SYDVKM, per germline. The V and J ends lost 7 bases and 3 bases, in that order; junction bases with no gene match: 3. The CDR3 has 13 residues. The CDR3 region has the DNA TGTGCCAGCATTAGCGGGGTTACAGATACGCAGTATTTT. Translation: CASISGVTDTQYF.

The chain has TRBV6-1 and TRBJ1-6; no reliable D call. Germline V gene lookup returns CDR1 MNHNS and CDR2 SASEGT. The CDR3 consists of 16 residues. Trimming removed 3 bases at V and 7 bases at J, with 16 bases between. The CDR3 DNA reads as TGTGCCAGCAGTGAGAGCGGCACCCCGCTCAATTCACCCCTCCACTTT. It specifies CASSESGTPLNSPLHF.

The chain couples TRBV28 to TRBJ2-2, with a tentative D call TRBD1 (6 bases). The V gene lost 9 bases and the J gene lost 3 bases, with 11 bases spanning the gap. Germline V gives CDR1 MDHEN, CDR2 SYDVKM. The CDR3 covers 13 residues. The CDR3 DNA reads as TGTGCCAGTGAGACAGGCTACACCGGGGAGCTGTTTTTT. This sequence encodes CASETGYTGELFF.

This chain connects TRBV28 to TRBJ2-2, with 9 bases matching TRBD2. CDR3 length: 14 amino acids. CDR1 is MDHEN and CDR2 is SYDVKM in the germline V gene. The J segment lost 4 bases and the V segment lost 7 bases, leaving 4 bases of the junction unmatched. CDR3 nucleotide sequence: TGTGCCAGCAAGTCTAGCGGGGTCACCGGGGAGCTGTTTTTT. As protein: CASKSSGVTGELFF.

The chain is built from TRBV19 and TRBJ2-2; unclear D gene. Germline CDR1 and CDR2: LNHDA and SQIVND (reference sequence). CDR3 size: 17 residues. V shed 3 bases and J shed 1 base, with 15 bases lying between them. For the CDR3, the DNA is TGTGCCAGTAGTATCGTCTCCCCGTATTTGAACACCGGGGAGCTGTTTTTT. This encodes CASSIVSPYLNTGELFF.

This clone was seen once. The chain joins TRBV30 to TRBJ1-4; 7 positions agree with TRBD1. This CDR3 spans 14 amino acids. V was clipped by 4 bases and J by 7 bases; unmatched bases: 9. From germline, CDR1 is GTSNPN and CDR2 SVGIG (reference sequence). The CDR3 DNA is TGTGCCTGGAAGGTTGGCAGGGGGATTGAAAAACTGTTTTTT. The encoded protein is CAWKVGRGIEKLFF.

The chain joins TRBV6-5 to TRBJ2-5; no clear D. The CDR3 has 13 residues. Germline V gene data show CDR1 as MNHEY and CDR2 as SVGAGI. V was trimmed by 4 bases and J by 7 bases, leaving 13 bases between them. The chain's CDR3 is CASSLGDRRTQYF. The CDR3 coding sequence is TGTGCCAGCAGTTTAGGAGATCGGAGGACCCAGTACTTC.

As DNA, the CDR3 is TGTGCCTGGGCGGGGTACTCCTACGAGCAGTACTTC. Translated, it gives CAWAGYSYEQYF. The V gene is TRBV30, the J gene TRBJ2-7; D is possibly TRBD2 (6 bases). Germline V gene sequence: CDR1 GTSNPN, CDR2 SVGIG (reference sequence). The CDR3 runs 12 residues. Trimming took 5 bases from V and 0 from J, leaving 8 bases between them.

This chain links TRBV28 with TRBJ2-7; tentative D call: TRBD2 (5 bases). From germline, CDR1 is MDHEN and CDR2 SYDVKM. Trimming took off 7 bases at V and 2 bases at J, with 15 bases between the two ends. The CDR3 contains 14 residues. In nucleotides, the CDR3 is TGTGCCAGCACCCTCGAGGGCCTTACCTACGAGCAGTACTTC. Its protein is CASTLEGLTYEQYF.

This clone showed up just a few times. J is TRBJ1-5 and V is TRBV29-1, with TRBD1 matching over 7 bases. J gave up 6 bases and V 4 bases, and 6 bases lay outside the gene matches. The germline V gene encodes CDR1 SQVTM and CDR2 ANQGSEA. The CDR3 is 13 residues long. The CDR3 bases are TGCAGCGTTGGACCGGGACAGTTTCAGCCCCAGCATTTT. Its protein is CSVGPGQFQPQHF. Combining the CDR3 with reference TRBV29-1 and TRBJ1-5 gives the whole variable domain SAVISQKPSRDICQRGTSLTIQCQVDSQVTMMFWYRQQPGQSLTLIATANQGSEATYESGFVIDKFPISRPNLTFSTLTVSNMSPEDSSIYLCSVGPGQFQPQHFGDGTRLSIL.

The chain combines TRBV6-4 with TRBJ1-2, with 8 bases fitting TRBD1. This CDR3 contains 12 residues. Looked up from germline, CDR1 is MRHNA and CDR2 is SNTAGT. J gave up 4 bases and V 6 bases, and 1 base lay outside the gene matches. The CDR3 DNA reads as TGTGCCAGCAGCGACAGGGGCTATGGCTACACCTTC. The encoded protein is CASSDRGYGYTF.

V usage is TRBV7-9 and J usage is TRBJ2-6; D possibly corresponds to TRBD2 (10 bases). The germline CDR1 and CDR2 sequences are SEHNR and FQNEAQ (reference sequence). CDR3 length: 19 residues. Trimming shortened V by 7 bases and J by 1 base, and 23 bases separated the two germline ends. CDR3 sequence: CASNRAGGTGISGANVLTF. CDR3 in DNA: TGTGCCAGCAACCGAGCGGGAGGGACAGGGATTTCTGGGGCCAACGTCCTGACTTTC.

The chain links TRBV13 to TRBJ2-7; TRBD1 matches at 11 bases. The V segment lost 4 bases and the J segment 9 bases; nucleotides outside the gene matches: 8. The CDR3 runs to 14 residues. CDR1 and CDR2 (germline): PRHDT, FYEKMQ (reference sequence). The CDR3 coding sequence is TGTGCCAGCAGCTCCGGGACAGGGGGATCCGGGCAGTACTTC. Translated, it gives CASSSGTGGSGQYF.

This chain connects TRBV30 to TRBJ2-5; D not certain. Per germline, CDR1 GTSNPN and CDR2 SVGIG (reference sequence). V was cut by 2 bases and J by 5 bases, with 15 bases left in between. This CDR3 has 14 amino acids. CDR3 loop: CAWSPPGWRETQYF. DNA for the CDR3: TGTGCCTGGAGTCCCCCCGGGTGGCGTGAGACCCAGTACTTC.

CDR3 sequence: CARMRASGHNEQFF. The CDR3, as DNA: TGTGCCAGAATGAGGGCTAGCGGGCACAATGAGCAGTTCTTC. The gene calls are TRBV19 and TRBJ2-1; TRBD2 agrees at 8 bases. The V segment lost 9 bases and the J segment 5 bases; nucleotides outside the gene matches: 9. This CDR3 region has 14 residues. CDR1 and CDR2 from the germline V gene are LNHDA and SQIVND (reference sequence).